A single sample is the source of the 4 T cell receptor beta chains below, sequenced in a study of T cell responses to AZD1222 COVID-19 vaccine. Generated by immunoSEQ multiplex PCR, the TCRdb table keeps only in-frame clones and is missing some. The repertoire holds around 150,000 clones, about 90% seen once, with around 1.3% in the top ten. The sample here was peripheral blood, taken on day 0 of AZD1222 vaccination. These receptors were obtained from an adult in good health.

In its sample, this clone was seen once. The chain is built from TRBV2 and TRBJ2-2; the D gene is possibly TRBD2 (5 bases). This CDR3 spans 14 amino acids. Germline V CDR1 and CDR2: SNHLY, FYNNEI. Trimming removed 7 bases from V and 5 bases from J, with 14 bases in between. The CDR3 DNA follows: TGTGCCAGCACCTCGGCGGGCATAACCGGGGAGCTGTTTTTT. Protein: CASTSAGITGELFF.

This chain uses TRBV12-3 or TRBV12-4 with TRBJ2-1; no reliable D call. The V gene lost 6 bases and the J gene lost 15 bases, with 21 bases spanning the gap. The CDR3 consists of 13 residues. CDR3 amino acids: CASSPRRIRRMFF. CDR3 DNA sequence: TGTGCCAGCAGCCCACGAAGGATTCGCAGGATGTTCTTC.

The CDR3 reads CASSPPWGRRNTGELFF. CDR3 nucleotide sequence: TGTGCCAGCAGCCCCCCTTGGGGCAGAAGGAACACCGGGGAGCTGTTTTTT. The V call is TRBV7-9, the J call TRBJ2-2; weak D call: TRBD1 (5 bases). The germline gives CDR1 SEHNR, CDR2 FQNEAQ (reference sequence). V was cut by 5 bases and J by 1 base, with 17 bases left in between. The CDR3 totals 17 residues.

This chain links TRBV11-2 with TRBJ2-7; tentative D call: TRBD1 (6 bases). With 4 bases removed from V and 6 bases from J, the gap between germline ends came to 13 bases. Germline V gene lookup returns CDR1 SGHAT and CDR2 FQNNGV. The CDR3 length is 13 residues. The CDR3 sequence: CASSSRNRAEQYF. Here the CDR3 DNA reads TGTGCCAGCAGCTCACGCAACAGGGCCGAGCAGTACTTC. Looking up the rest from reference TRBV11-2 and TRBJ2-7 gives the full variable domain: EAGVAQSPRYKIIEKRQSVAFWCNPISGHATLYWYQQILGQGPKLLIQFQNNGVVDDSQLPKDRFSAERLKGVDSTLKIQPAKLEDSAVYLCASSSRNRAEQYFGPGTRLTVT.